One TCR beta chain is described in this entry. Germline CDR1 reads MDHEN; CDR2 reads SYDVKM. The CDR3 has 17 residues. V lost 2 bases to trimming and J lost 4 bases; unmatched junction nucleotides: 8. The sample belongs to a study of blood T cell repertoires in COVID-19. This table comes from immunoSEQ multiplex PCR, and its TCRdb copy is limited to in-frame clones, with some not included. The sample contains tens of thousands of clones, 80% to 90% of which appear only once. The chain is built from TRBV28 and TRBJ1-6, with 7 bases aligning to TRBD1. The clonotype was recovered from a man aged 50 to 59 with active COVID-19. Sample: peripheral blood. The CDR3 loop reads CASSLGVRGLYNSPLHF. The CDR3 DNA reads as TGTGCCAGCAGTTTAGGGGTCAGGGGGTTATATAATTCACCCCTCCACTTT.